Following are 26 T cell receptor beta chains from one sample sequenced in a study of blood T cell repertoires in COVID-19. Sequencing was performed with immunoSEQ multiplex PCR; in TCRdb, only in-frame clones are kept and a portion is missing. The sample contains fewer than 300,000 clones, approximately 92% of which appear only once. The sample comprised PBMCs or T cells enriched from blood (not recorded which). These receptor sequences come from a woman in her twenties or thirties who had recovered from COVID-19.

The chain has TRBV14 and TRBJ2-1, with 15 bases aligning to TRBD2. J was trimmed by 9 bases and V by 0 bases; bases with no gene match: 3. This CDR3 spans 16 amino acids. CDR1 is SGHDN, CDR2 FVKESK, per germline. The chain's CDR3 is CASSQEEGLAGGEQFF. The CDR3 DNA reads TGTGCCAGCAGCCAAGAGGAGGGACTAGCGGGGGGTGAGCAGTTCTTC.

The chain carries TRBV3-1 (or the pseudogene TRBV3-2) and TRBJ2-7; tentatively, D is TRBD2 (5 bases). The CDR3 length is 13 residues. Trimming pared 6 bases from V and 2 bases from J, leaving 11 bases between. Looked up from germline, CDR1 is LGHDT and CDR2 is YNNKEL (reference sequence). CDR3 bases: TGTGCCAGCAGAGGCGGGTCGACCTACGAGCAGTACTTC. Protein sequence: CASRGGSTYEQYF.

The V gene is TRBV6-5, the J gene TRBJ2-2; D is unresolved. This CDR3 spans 16 amino acids. V gave up 0 bases and J gave up 2 bases, with 10 bases separating them. Germline V gene lookup returns CDR1 MNHEY and CDR2 SVGAGI. CDR3 sequence (DNA): TGTGCCAGCAGTTACTCGTCCCAGTCCAACACCGGGGAGCTGTTTTTT. Amino acid sequence: CASSYSSQSNTGELFF.

This clone was found once. The rearrangement uses TRBV5-1 and TRBJ2-2, with D unclear. The germline V and J ends were trimmed by 5 bases and 6 bases, with 17 bases remaining between them. This CDR3 contains 15 residues. Per the germline V gene, CDR1 is SGHRS and CDR2 is YFSETQ. The CDR3 here is CASSVEAQFAGELFF. In DNA form, the CDR3 reads TGCGCCAGCAGTGTAGAAGCCCAATTCGCCGGGGAGCTGTTTTTT.

This rearrangement joins TRBV28 to TRBJ2-1; maybe TRBD2 (6 bases). Between the trimmed V and J ends, which lost 9 bases and 0 bases, there was a span of 15 bases. The length of the CDR3 is 15 residues. Germline V gene data show CDR1 as MDHEN and CDR2 as SYDVKM. The CDR3: CASSLMGGSYNEQFF. CDR3 nucleotides: TGTGCCAGTTCGTTAATGGGGGGCTCCTACAATGAGCAGTTCTTC.

The CDR3 reads CASSNPTGVSYEQYF. As DNA, the CDR3 is TGTGCCAGCAGTAACCCGACAGGGGTATCCTACGAGCAGTACTTC. The rearrangement links TRBV2 to TRBJ2-7; 8 positions match TRBD1. Germline loops: CDR1 SNHLY, CDR2 FYNNEI. The CDR3 loop spans 15 amino acids. Trimming cost V 5 bases and J 1 base; bases outside gene matches: 7.

CDR3 sequence reads: CASSSGTGLMNTEAFF. CDR3 nucleotides: TGTGCCAGCAGTTCTGGGACAGGCCTGATGAACACTGAAGCTTTCTTT. J is TRBJ1-1 and V is TRBV28; 8 bases are a match to TRBD1. After removal of 4 bases from V and 0 bases from J, the junction contained 7 bases not matched to a gene. This CDR3 has 16 residues. Per germline, CDR1 MDHEN and CDR2 SYDVKM.

The chain uses TRBV19 and TRBJ2-7; 7 bases are a match to TRBD1. Germline-derived CDR1 and CDR2 are LNHDA and SQIVND (reference sequence). The CDR3 sequence is 13 residues long. The junction had 4 bases not matched to a gene; V was cut back by 4 bases and J by 4 bases. CDR3 amino acids: CASSRQGWYEQYF. The CDR3 DNA reads as TGTGCCAGTAGTAGACAGGGTTGGTACGAGCAGTACTTC.

The V gene is TRBV5-6, the J gene TRBJ2-7; D is unresolved. There are 15 residues in the CDR3. Germline assignment: CDR1 SGHDT and CDR2 YYEEEE. Between the trimmed V and J ends, which lost 0 bases and 2 bases, there was a span of 12 bases. Here the CDR3 reads CASSLVPSKPYEQYF. For the CDR3, the DNA is TGTGCCAGCAGCTTGGTGCCAAGCAAACCCTACGAGCAGTACTTC.

The chain is built from TRBV18 and TRBJ1-1; the match to TRBD1 covers 7 bases. The V and J ends lost 5 bases and 11 bases, in that order; junction bases with no gene match: 8. CDR3 length: 12 residues. Germline CDR1 is KGHSH and CDR2 is LQKENI. CDR3 in amino acids: CASSVRQGEAFF. CDR3 DNA: TGTGCCAGCTCAGTCCGACAGGGAGAGGCTTTCTTT.

The CDR3 sequence is CASTRQGTNTEAFF. CDR3 sequence (DNA): TGTGCCAGCACCAGACAGGGCACGAACACTGAAGCTTTCTTT. The chain joins TRBV7-9 to TRBJ1-1; 7 positions agree with TRBD1. V gave up 7 bases and J gave up 1 base; unmatched junction bases: 6. The CDR3 consists of 14 residues. CDR1 is SEHNR and CDR2 is FQNEAQ in the germline V gene (reference sequence). The full variable domain, its missing parts supplied by reference TRBV7-9 and TRBJ1-1, is DTGVSQNPRHKITKRGQNVTFRCDPISEHNRLYWYRQTLGQGPEFLTYFQNEAQLEKSRLLSDRFSAERPKGSFSTLEIQRTEQGDSAMYLCASTRQGTNTEAFFGQGTRLTVV.

The chain carries TRBV3-1 (or the pseudogene TRBV3-2) and TRBJ1-1, with TRBD1 identical over 8 bases. The V gene end was trimmed by 5 bases and the J gene end by 0 bases; junction bases not matched to a gene: 8. Germline lookup yields CDR1 LGHDT and CDR2 YNNKEL (reference sequence). The CDR3 consists of 16 residues. The CDR3 DNA reads TGTGCCAGCAGCATCGGACAGGGATTCATGAACACTGAAGCTTTCTTT. It specifies CASSIGQGFMNTEAFF.

This rearrangement joins TRBV2 to TRBJ2-5; perhaps TRBD1 as D (6 bases). The CDR3 spans 12 residues. The germline CDR1 and CDR2 sequences are SNHLY and FYNNEI. Trimming cost V 10 bases and J 2 bases, with 11 bases left between them. The CDR3: CATRTEQETQYF. The CDR3 DNA sequence: TGTGCCACCCGGACAGAGCAAGAGACCCAGTACTTC. The whole variable domain, filled in from reference TRBV2 and TRBJ2-5, reads EPEVTQTPSHQVTQMGQEVILRCVPISNHLYFYWYRQILGQKVEFLVSFYNNEISEKSEIFDDQFSVERPDGSNFTLKIRSTKLEDSAMYFCATRTEQETQYFGPGTRLLVL.

The V gene is TRBV19, the J gene TRBJ2-2; TRBD2 matches at 10 bases. This CDR3 has 20 amino acids. Per the germline V gene, CDR1 is LNHDA and CDR2 is SQIVND (reference sequence). The J segment lost 3 bases and the V segment lost 7 bases, leaving 20 bases of the junction unmatched. This chain's CDR3 is CASTFQSGLAGAGYTGELFF. The CDR3 bases are TGTGCCAGTACGTTCCAAAGCGGCCTAGCGGGAGCAGGGTACACCGGGGAGCTGTTTTTT.

The chain is built from TRBV7-2 and TRBJ1-1, with 12 bases matching TRBD1. Germline CDR1 reads SGHTA; CDR2 reads FQGNSA. The CDR3 contains 15 residues. Trimming at V came to 4 bases and at J to 8 bases, leaving 8 bases not matched to a gene. The CDR3 bases are TGTGCCAGCAGCTCCTCCGGGACAGGGGGCTGGGAAGCTTTCTTT. This translates into CASSSSGTGGWEAFF.

The J gene is TRBJ2-1, the V gene TRBV5-1; 13 positions agree with TRBD2. V trimming: 1 base; J trimming: 7 bases; junction bases outside the gene matches: 8. Per the germline V gene, CDR1 is SGHRS and CDR2 is YFSETQ. The length of the CDR3 is 17 residues. DNA of the CDR3: TGCGCCAGCAGCTTGCTAACCGGGACTAGCGGGATTAATGAGCAGTTCTTC. This encodes CASSLLTGTSGINEQFF.

The chain links TRBV28 to TRBJ2-1; 8 bases line up with TRBD1. This CDR3 has 17 amino acids. CDR1 and CDR2 from the germline V gene are MDHEN and SYDVKM. Trimming cost V 2 bases and J 4 bases; bases outside gene matches: 10. In DNA form, the CDR3 reads TGTGCCAGCAGTTTACCCAGGACAGGGAGTCAGTACAATGAGCAGTTCTTC. Translated, it gives CASSLPRTGSQYNEQFF.

The J gene is TRBJ2-5, the V gene TRBV28, with 9 bases identical to TRBD2. This CDR3 is built from 14 residues. V dropped 9 bases and J dropped 5; count of bases not matched to a gene: 10. The germline CDR1 and CDR2 sequences are MDHEN and SYDVKM. The CDR3 loop is CASGGGRALETQYF. CDR3 DNA: TGTGCCAGTGGAGGCGGGAGGGCCCTGGAGACCCAGTACTTC.

Here the CDR3 reads CASSQDGGGGGGANVLTF. CDR3 nucleotides: TGTGCCAGCAGCCAAGATGGAGGGGGCGGCGGTGGGGCCAACGTCCTGACTTTC. The chain employs TRBV7-2 and TRBJ2-6, with D possibly TRBD1 on 7 matching bases. V lost 5 bases and J lost 3, with 20 bases in between. The CDR3 runs 18 residues. Germline V gives CDR1 SGHTA, CDR2 FQGNSA.

The chain employs TRBV11-2 and TRBJ2-1, with 8 bases that match TRBD2. Germline CDR1 and CDR2: SGHAT and FQNNGV. The CDR3 consists of 16 residues. The V gene end was trimmed by 1 base and the J gene end by 7 bases; junction bases not matched to a gene: 9. CDR3: CASSLVGAGAGNEQFF. The DNA for the CDR3 is TGTGCCAGCAGCTTAGTAGGAGCGGGGGCCGGGAATGAGCAGTTCTTC.

This chain uses TRBV5-6 with TRBJ1-3, with D hard to call. This CDR3 region has 14 residues. CDR1 and CDR2 from the germline V gene are SGHDT and YYEEEE. With 3 bases removed from V and 0 bases from J, the gap between germline ends came to 7 bases. The CDR3 region is CASSSSSSGNTIYF. CDR3 in DNA: TGTGCCAGCAGCTCCAGTTCCTCTGGAAACACCATATATTTT. The variable domain in full, with the rest retrieved from reference TRBV5-6 and TRBJ1-3, is DAGVTQSPTHLIKTRGQQVTLRCSPKSGHDTVSWYQQALGQGPQFIFQYYEEEERQRGNFPDRFSGHQFPNYSSELNVNALLLGDSALYLCASSSSSSGNTIYFGEGSWLTVV.

V and J are TRBV6-5 and TRBJ2-5, with unresolved D. The CDR3 contains 15 residues. The ends were cut back, 10 bases at V and 5 bases at J, with 23 bases in the middle. Germline lookup yields CDR1 MNHEY and CDR2 SVGAGI. CDR3 DNA sequence: TGTGCCACCCTGAGTCTGGCAGCGACTTTGGAGACCCAGTACTTC. Translated, it gives CATLSLAATLETQYF.

The V call is TRBV6-5, the J call TRBJ2-2; TRBD1 matches 8 bases. Germline CDR1 and CDR2: MNHEY and SVGAGI. The V segment lost 7 bases and the J segment 5 bases; nucleotides outside the gene matches: 9. The CDR3 runs to 15 residues. The chain's CDR3 is CASKDRGRKTGELFF. The CDR3 nucleotides read TGTGCCAGCAAAGACAGGGGAAGGAAGACCGGGGAGCTGTTTTTT.

The rearrangement joins TRBV28 to TRBJ1-3; D call uncertain. Germline CDR1 is MDHEN and CDR2 is SYDVKM. Deletions cut 7 bases from V and 4 bases from J, with 20 bases between. The CDR3 consists of 16 residues. CDR3 in DNA: TGTGCCAGCACCCCCGGGGATAGATCGTGGGGAAACACCATATATTTT. It codes for CASTPGDRSWGNTIYF.

This clone was recorded only once. V and J are TRBV7-3 and TRBJ1-2; D is perhaps TRBD1 (6 bases). The germline V and J ends were trimmed by 1 base and 5 bases, with 17 bases remaining between them. The CDR3 sequence is 16 residues long. The germline CDR1 and CDR2 sequences are SGHTA and FQGTGA. For the CDR3, the DNA is TGTGCCAGCAGCTTAAGAAGCCCAGGGGCGGAATATGGCTACACCTTC. Amino acid sequence: CASSLRSPGAEYGYTF.

The V call is TRBV19, the J call TRBJ1-1; D remains unclear. The CDR3 is made up of 14 amino acids. Germline CDR1 is LNHDA and CDR2 is SQIVND (reference sequence). V was cut by 3 bases and J by 4 bases, with 12 bases left in between. CDR3 sequence (DNA): TGTGCCAGTAGTATCAGTTACCGGAGCACTGAAGCTTTCTTT. The encoded protein is CASSISYRSTEAFF.